This entry is about one T cell receptor beta chain. CD8+ and CD4+ T cells circulating in blood were sequenced for TCR beta. TEMRA cells were FACS-enriched and CD8+ and CD4+ T cells negatively isolated. This sample stems from a study of CD8 T cells in Susac syndrome. V lost 3 bases and J lost 11, with 13 bases in between. The CDR3 is 12 residues long. An amount of RNA that ranged from roughly 0.5 to 1 ug was reverse transcribed with random hexamers. The authors amplified TCR beta CDR3 across 54 Vbeta and 13 Jbeta using immunoSEQ multiplex PCR. One entry per CDR3 protein results from TCRdb running MiXCR on the immunoSEQ multiplex PCR reads. The sample shows 120,000 to 150,000 distinct CDR3 sequences, 94% of them seen only once.

This receptor was obtained from a human donor in good health. The V gene is TRBV12-3 or TRBV12-4, the J gene TRBJ1-1; D might be TRBD1 (6 bases). Sequenced input: CD8+ T cells from PBMCs. The CDR3 nucleotides are TGTGCCAGCAGTTTGATATCGGGGGCGGCTTTCTTT. It specifies CASSLISGAAFF.